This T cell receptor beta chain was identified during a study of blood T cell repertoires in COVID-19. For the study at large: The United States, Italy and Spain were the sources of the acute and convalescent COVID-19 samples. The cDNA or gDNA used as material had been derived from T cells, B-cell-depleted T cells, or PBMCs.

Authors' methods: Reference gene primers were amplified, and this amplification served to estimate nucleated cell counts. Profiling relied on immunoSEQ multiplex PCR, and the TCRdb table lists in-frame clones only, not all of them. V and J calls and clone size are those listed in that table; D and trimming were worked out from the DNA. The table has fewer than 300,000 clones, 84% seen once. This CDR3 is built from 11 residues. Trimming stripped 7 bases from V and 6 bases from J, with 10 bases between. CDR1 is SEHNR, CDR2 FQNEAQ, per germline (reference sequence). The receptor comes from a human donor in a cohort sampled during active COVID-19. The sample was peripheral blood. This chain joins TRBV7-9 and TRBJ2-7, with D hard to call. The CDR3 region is CASTSAGEQYF. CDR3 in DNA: TGTGCCAGCACCTCAGCAGGCGAGCAGTACTTC.